The source of this T cell receptor beta chain is a study of shared clonotypes between healthy human individuals. Findings and caveats of the study: Researchers found naive subsets generally carried larger estimated richness than memory subsets. All-four-donor shared clonotypes had higher generation probabilities than non-shared clonotypes did.

Germline V gene data show CDR1 as SGHAT and CDR2 as FQNNGV. The CDR3 runs to 15 residues. Approximately 210 ng DNA, 30,000 to 35,000 T cell genomes, went into each sorted-subset replicate PCR. The repertoire was sequenced with immunoSEQ multiplex PCR; TCRdb's copy has only in-frame clones and lacks some. The data hold 600,000 to 750,000 clones, with less than 95% observed a single time. With respect to this clone: Its antigen is currently unknown. One junction end does not reproduce the germline sequence, and a read error may be involved.

Adult donors, all healthy and HIV-negative, had no recent acute infections or vaccinations. The receptor was isolated from a man aged 18 to 29 in good health. Some clones in this sample may be carry-over from other donors' samples. This rearrangement joins TRBV11-2 to TRBJ2-7; TRBD1 agrees at 7 bases. The source material was memory CD8+ T cells from PBMCs. Subset described: CD45RO+ cells pooled with CCR7-negative TemRA cells. CDR3 residues: CASSLDWDRLYEQHF. The CDR3 DNA is TGTGCCAGCAGCTTAGATTGGGACAGACTATACGAGCAGCACTTC. The full variable domain, completed using reference TRBV11-2 and TRBJ2-7, is EAGVAQSPRYKIIEKRQSVAFWCNPISGHATLYWYQQILGQGPKLLIQFQNNGVVDDSQLPKDRFSAERLKGVDSTLKIQPAKLEDSAVYLCASSLDWDRLYEQHFGPGTRLTVT.